A selection of T cell receptor beta chains follows, all from one sample in a study of blood T cell repertoires in COVID-19. Generated by immunoSEQ multiplex PCR, the TCRdb table keeps only in-frame clones and is missing some. Of roughly 100,000 clones in the sample, around 93% were seen once. Material for sequencing was peripheral blood. The receptors originated from a man between 50 and 59 years old with acute or convalescent COVID-19. Both conserved end residues are part of each CDR3.

V,J,CDR3
TRBV4-1,TRBJ2-5,CASSRTSGGETQYF
TRBV5-1,TRBJ2-2,CASSLGPGQGRTGELFF
TRBV7-6,TRBJ1-5,CASSSGTGSNQPQHF
TRBV5-1,TRBJ2-3,CASSLGQVTDTQYF
TRBV7-2,TRBJ1-2,CASSLGGDFGYTF
TRBV12-3/TRBV12-4,TRBJ1-2,CASSPLTVRGYTF
TRBV5-1,TRBJ1-1,CASSLSQGGVNTEAFF
TRBV7-2,TRBJ1-1,CASSQDRTGEDTEAFF
TRBV7-6,TRBJ2-1,CASSLTSGGSSYNEQFF
TRBV7-8,TRBJ1-2,CASSFADSSNYGYTF
TRBV7-2,TRBJ1-1,CASSLSTQNTEAFF
TRBV10-3,TRBJ1-2,CAISDSSGYTF
TRBV10-2,TRBJ2-7,CASSVSGTYEQYF
TRBV10-2,TRBJ1-1,CASSAQGRNTEAFF
TRBV5-6,TRBJ2-3,CASSLGLRGTDTQYF
TRBV7-8,TRBJ1-1,CASSLADSWNTEAFF
TRBV5-4,TRBJ2-5,CASSFQLGGQGAQYF
TRBV7-2,TRBJ2-1,CASSLYLAGGAGQFF
TRBV9,TRBJ1-1,CASSVAEGTEAFF
TRBV9,TRBJ2-5,CASSVASQETQYF
TRBV18,TRBJ2-3,CASSPSADTQYF
TRBV2,TRBJ1-6,CASSVRPTGHNSPLHF
TRBV6-1,TRBJ2-7,CASSEAGGGLVYEQYF
TRBV7-6,TRBJ1-3,CASSSGGPGNTIYF
TRBV4-2,TRBJ1-4,CASSQDYRGPTNEKLFF
TRBV19,TRBJ2-7,CASSIDQGRLSEQYF
TRBV6-5,TRBJ2-2,CATPAGRGAGELFF
TRBV10-3,TRBJ2-5,CAVGGGETQYF
TRBV5-4,TRBJ2-7,CASSLDRSYEQYF
TRBV13,TRBJ1-6,CASSQTSYNSPLHF
TRBV20-1,TRBJ2-3,CSASRGGPQDTQYF
TRBV3-1/TRBV3-2,TRBJ2-7,CASSQDTGGPNPYEQYF
TRBV19,TRBJ2-1,CASSDRYNEQFF
TRBV5-1,TRBJ2-3,CASSLAGGTDTQYF
TRBV11-3,TRBJ2-2,CASSFSRGGPGELFF
TRBV28,TRBJ1-1,CASTLRTGGLNTEAFF
TRBV5-5,TRBJ2-3,CASSSDSPTQYF
TRBV6-5,TRBJ2-7,CASSTGQRTSYEQYF
TRBV19,TRBJ1-4,CASSLTGTGREKLFF
TRBV6-6,TRBJ1-3,CASSLLKQGGNTIYF
TRBV28,TRBJ2-7,CASRRWFEQYF
TRBV2,TRBJ1-5,CASRPTGNQPQHF
TRBV28,TRBJ2-1,CASSFLGLAGGTRRNEQFF
TRBV9,TRBJ2-1,CASSPSGKGSYNEQFF
TRBV11-2,TRBJ1-3,CASSQRQGRGNTIYF
TRBV27,TRBJ2-2,CASSLGGSNTGELFF
TRBV28,TRBJ2-7,CASIRTGSSYEQYF
TRBV3-1/TRBV3-2,TRBJ2-7,CASSQVSGGEYF